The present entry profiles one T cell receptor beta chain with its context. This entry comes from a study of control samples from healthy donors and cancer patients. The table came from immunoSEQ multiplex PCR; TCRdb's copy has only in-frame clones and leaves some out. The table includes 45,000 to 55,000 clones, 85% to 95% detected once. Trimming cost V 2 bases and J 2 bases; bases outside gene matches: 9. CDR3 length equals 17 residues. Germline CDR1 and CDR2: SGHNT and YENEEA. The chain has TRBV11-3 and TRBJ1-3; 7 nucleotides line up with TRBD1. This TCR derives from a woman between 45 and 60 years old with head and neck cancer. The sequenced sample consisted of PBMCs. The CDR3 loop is CASSLRYDRVAGNTIYF. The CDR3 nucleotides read TGTGCCAGCAGCTTAAGGTACGACAGGGTGGCTGGAAACACCATATATTTT.